The text below deals with one TCR beta chain. This clonotype was observed many times. Its binding antigen is unknown. Per-base quality was not reported, and no clone a single base away is much larger than it. These data belong to a study of regulatory T cells in long-lasting Graves disease (dated by TCRdb to the early 2020s). Broadly, across the study: Antithyroid drugs had been taken for less than 3 months by newly diagnosed Graves' disease patients. Patients with persistent Graves' disease were compared with patients with newly diagnosed Graves' disease using TCR sequencing and RNA sequencing of peripheral blood. The study was conducted in China and was registered as a clinical trial. A total of about 33 samples underwent TCR sequencing, from about 13 patients with persistent Graves' disease and 20 or so patients with newly diagnosed Graves' disease.

The full study reports these points: Persistent Graves' disease patients showed lower TCR Shannon entropy and fewer highly expanded clones than newly diagnosed patients, suggesting clonal expansion. Only peripheral blood was studied, because thyroid tissue, the primary lesion, was inaccessible. Sequencing and analysis were limited to the TCR beta chain. The authors noted that the small sample size was a limitation that may lower accuracy. Persistent disease showed preferential use of TRBV28, TRBJ1-2 and TRBJ2-5, whereas newly diagnosed disease favored TRBV20-1 and TRBJ2-1. Persistent patients shared more public clonotypes among themselves (fewer than 3,000) than newly diagnosed patients did (about 970).

The time point label corresponds to: newly diagnosed GD, antithyroid drugs for less than 3 months. For both TCR sequencing and RNA sequencing, RNA was extracted from PBMCs in TRIzol. The diagnosis of Graves' disease was made according to American Thyroid Association guidelines. The patients came from an endocrinology department in Xi'an, China. Each patient gave approximately 9.7 milliliters of peripheral blood, collected in an EDTA anticoagulant tube. Ficoll Paque Plus density gradient separation was used to isolate PBMCs, and no further T cell sorting was performed. An Agilent 2100 Bioanalyzer and agarose gel were used to assess RNA quality, and a NanoDrop 2000 was used to measure RNA concentration. Library method: multiplex PCR. The sample was run on an Illumina HiSeq 4000. To build TCR beta libraries, CDR3 regions were amplified by Arm-PCR using iRepertoire HTBI primers. PCR products were gel purified before sequencing. The original pipeline was this. A total of 62 TRBV and some 15 TRBJ segments were identified across samples and were used for gene usage analysis of CDR3 amino acid clonotypes. Filtered high-quality paired reads were merged into contigs using COPE and FqMerger. Contigs were aligned with BLAST to IMGT TRBV, TRBD and TRBJ reference genes, and CDR3 was defined per IMGT. Highly expanded clones were defined as clonotypes with a frequency above 0.1%. Shannon entropy served as the measure of repertoire diversity, while the Gini coefficient captured V-J evenness. Clonotypes shared by more than one individual were considered public. TCRdb reran the public reads through fastp at Q25 and MiXCR, keeping productive beta chains. Rows matching on CDR3 protein sequence are summarized as one entry with the most common DNA and genes. These V and J calls originate from TCRdb's pipeline instead of the authors' own analysis. This sample gives 450,000 to 700,000 distinct CDR3 sequences in total; roughly 14% of them show up just once. The ten biggest clones cover 8.5% to 10% of the sample.

The junction shows trimming of 7 bases on V and 4 bases on J, and the gene matches do not reach 7 bases of it. The CDR3 measures 14 amino acids from cysteine to phenylalanine. Just CDR3 DNA is preserved here, 42 bases in frame from base 1. Reading the germline V gene gives CDR1 MNHEY and CDR2 SVGEGT. These data also featured in a second study, about T cells in Graves' hyperthyroidism and ophthalmopathy. According to the second study: Stable Graves' hyperthyroidism was defined as the absence of progression to ophthalmopathy over 18 months of follow-up. Hyperthyroidism patients were aged 18 to 65 years and newly diagnosed, with disease duration of less than 2 months. The study excluded patients with uncontrolled infections, other autoimmune diseases, pregnancy or lactation. Diagnoses were based on clinical symptoms, serum thyroxine and TRAb, thyroid ultrasound and orbital computed tomography. The TCR CDR3 was subjected to a first round of RT-PCR using the HTBI primer set and the Qiagen OneStep RT-PCR kit. Most expanded thyroid clonotypes (frequency above 0.001) were also detected in blood, suggesting blood repertoires may reflect thyroid immune responses. In cross-validation, a model built on a 13 V-J signature told ophthalmopathy apart from stable hyperthyroidism with 87.88% sensitivity and around 84% specificity, and in testing the same model reached 80%/75%. During validation, the model predicted progression to ophthalmopathy a median of around six months ahead of onset, with around 65% sensitivity and 72% to 80% specificity. A discovery cohort of about 96 patients, roughly 45 with Graves' ophthalmopathy and 55 to 65 with stable Graves' hyperthyroidism, was used to find distinguishing TCR V-J signatures. Whether ophthalmopathy could be predicted prospectively was tested in an independent validation cohort made up of roughly 20 hyperthyroidism patients plus 17 patients who later progressed to ophthalmopathy. For training and testing, the 100 or so patients in the discovery cohort were randomly divided in a 7:3 ratio. In several Graves' hyperthyroidism patients, the study also compared T-cell repertoires from thyroid tissue with T-cell repertoires from blood. Following sampling, methimazole starting at 30 mg daily was given to hyperthyroidism patients, and high-dose intravenous methylprednisolone was given to ophthalmopathy patients. Libraries were constructed in a second round of multiplex PCR, after which size selection and purification were performed. The libraries were sequenced on an Illumina HiSeq2000 using paired-end 100 bp reads. SOAPnuke was used to process the raw data, with reads discarded if the reads contained adapters or uncalled bases, had a mean Phred below 15, or lacked an exact constant-primer or identifier match. COPE v1.2.5 was used to merge the high-quality paired reads, and each unique nucleotide sequence was defined as a clonotype. Clonotypes were aligned to IMGT TRBV, TRBD and TRBJ reference segments using MiTCR v1.1. Only V-J combinations with frequency above 0.0001, covering 99% to 99.2% of repertoires, were analysed. The TCS score was defined as F50 (clonal expansion) divided by E x V (chaos), with BLOSUM62-based TCRdist calculated between CDR3 peptides within each V-J. Welch's t-statistics and random forest reduced roughly 540 V-J features to 10 to 15, which were used in a naive Bayes classifier (R e1071). Sample size was not statistically predetermined, and blinding of investigators to group allocation was not performed. The paper reports TCR Vbeta CDR3 sequencing of 140 or so peripheral blood samples: 43 ophthalmopathy, 70 to 85 hyperthyroidism and approximately 17 progressor patients.

This receptor was identified in a man aged 25 to 45 with Graves disease. Donor details come from another sample of the same person, matched by shared clones. The starting material was peripheral blood mononuclear cells (PBMCs), obtained at new diagnosis, from a patient treated with antithyroid drugs. The V and J segments used are TRBV6-2 or TRBV6-3 and TRBJ2-7; TRBD2 fits 10 bases in the junction. The CDR3 reads CASTPGTSVYEQYF. The DNA reads TGTGCCAGCACCCCCGGGACTAGCGTTTACGAGCAGTACTTC.